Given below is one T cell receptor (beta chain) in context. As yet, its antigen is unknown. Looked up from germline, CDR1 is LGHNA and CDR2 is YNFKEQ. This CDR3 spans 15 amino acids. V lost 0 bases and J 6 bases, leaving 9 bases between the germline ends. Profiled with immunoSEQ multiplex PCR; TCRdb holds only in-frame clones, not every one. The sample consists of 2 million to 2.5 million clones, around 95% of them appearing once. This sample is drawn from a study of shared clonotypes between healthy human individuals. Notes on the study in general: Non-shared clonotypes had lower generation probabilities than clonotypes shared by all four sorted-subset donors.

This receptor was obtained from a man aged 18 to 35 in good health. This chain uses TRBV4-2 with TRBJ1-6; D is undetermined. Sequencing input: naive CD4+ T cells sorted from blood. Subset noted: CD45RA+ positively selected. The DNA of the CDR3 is TGTGCCAGCAGCCAAGAGGAGGGAAGTAATTCACCCCTCCACTTT. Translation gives CASSQEEGSNSPLHF.